The T cell receptor (beta chain) described here comes from a study of Graves' ophthalmopathy and Graves' hyperthyroidism. Transcripts of RNA were the source for amplifying TCR beta CDR3 regions. HTBI primers were used in a first-round RT-PCR, which preceded a second-round multiplex PCR. TCRdb re-called the multiplex PCR reads with MiXCR, one entry per CDR3 protein. This sample has 200,000 to 250,000 distinct CDR3 sequences, with approximately 21% found just once. PBMCs had their origin in fresh peripheral blood (more than 9.5 ml). CDR1 and CDR2 (germline): SGHRS, YFSETQ. J lost 0 bases, V lost 2 bases, and 3 bases had no gene match. The CDR3 extends over 15 amino acids. This clonotype came up many times.

This receptor was taken from a woman aged 45-65 years with Graves' ophthalmopathy. The sample comprised peripheral blood. The rearrangement links TRBV5-1 to TRBJ2-7; 9 bases align to TRBD1. The CDR3 spells CASSLTGGGSYEQYF. CDR3 sequence (DNA): TGCGCCAGCAGCTTAACAGGGGGCGGCTCCTACGAGCAGTACTTC.